Listed below are T cell receptor beta chains from one sample, sequenced in a study of cytomegalovirus exposure and HLA in healthy donors. Libraries were prepared by immunoSEQ multiplex PCR; TCRdb keeps only in-frame clonotypes and omits some of them. The table records more than 110,000 clones, about 71% of them present only once. The sample consisted of PBMCs. Receptors were obtained from a woman in her sixties in good health and CMV-seropositive. The CDR3 runs from the conserved cysteine through the conserved F or W. Fields, in order: clone size, D gene, J gene, V gene, CDR3 protein, CDR3 DNA. The D gene is left open where the match is weak. Expanded clones are given a class, and other clones once, few, many or no size at all.

abundance: .; d_gene: TRBD2; j_gene: TRBJ2-5; v_gene: TRBV28; CDR3aa: CASSLPSGSGETQYF; CDR3nt: TGTGCCAGCAGTTTACCTAGCGGGAGTGGGGAGACCCAGTACTTC
abundance: few; d_gene: .; j_gene: TRBJ1-5; v_gene: TRBV5-6; CDR3aa: CASSYQGGVQPQHF; CDR3nt: TGTGCCAGCAGTTACCAGGGTGGGGTTCAGCCCCAGCATTTT
abundance: .; d_gene: TRBD2; j_gene: TRBJ2-7; v_gene: TRBV18; CDR3aa: CASSQSGISSYEQYF; CDR3nt: TGTGCCAGCTCTCAAAGCGGGATAAGCTCCTACGAGCAGTACTTC
abundance: .; d_gene: TRBD1; j_gene: TRBJ2-6; v_gene: TRBV27; CDR3aa: CASSSTGAGANVLTF; CDR3nt: TGTGCCAGCAGTTCCACAGGGGCCGGGGCCAACGTCCTGACTTTC
abundance: .; d_gene: .; j_gene: TRBJ2-2; v_gene: TRBV5-1; CDR3aa: CASSSRLDPNTGELFF; CDR3nt: TGCGCCAGCAGCTCTAGACTAGATCCGAACACCGGGGAGCTGTTTTTT
abundance: .; d_gene: TRBD1; j_gene: TRBJ2-7; v_gene: TRBV18; CDR3aa: CASSPGTGEAYEQYF; CDR3nt: TGTGCCAGCTCACCAGGGACAGGGGAGGCCTACGAGCAGTACTTC
abundance: .; d_gene: .; j_gene: TRBJ2-1; v_gene: TRBV7-9; CDR3aa: CASSPLMGASSNEQFF; CDR3nt: TGTGCCAGCAGTCCCCTTATGGGGGCTAGCTCCAATGAGCAGTTCTTC
abundance: few; d_gene: .; j_gene: TRBJ1-2; v_gene: TRBV19; CDR3aa: CASSIEGENGYTF; CDR3nt: TGTGCCAGTAGTATTGAGGGGGAGAACGGCTACACCTTC
abundance: few; d_gene: .; j_gene: TRBJ2-3; v_gene: TRBV11-1; CDR3aa: CASSLPVTDTQYF; CDR3nt: TGTGCCAGCAGCTTACCAGTCACAGATACGCAGTATTTT
abundance: .; d_gene: .; j_gene: TRBJ2-7; v_gene: TRBV4-2; CDR3aa: CASSGVGATSYEQYF; CDR3nt: TGTGCCAGCAGCGGGGTGGGGGCGACCTCCTACGAGCAGTACTTC
abundance: few; d_gene: .; j_gene: TRBJ1-5; v_gene: TRBV5-1; CDR3aa: CASSLVPGESNQPQHF; CDR3nt: TGCGCCAGCAGCTTGGTGCCAGGCGAGAGCAATCAGCCCCAGCATTTT
abundance: few; d_gene: .; j_gene: TRBJ1-2; v_gene: TRBV28; CDR3aa: CASSPGVSYGYTF; CDR3nt: TGTGCCAGCAGCCCGGGGGTATCATATGGCTACACCTTC
abundance: .; d_gene: TRBD1; j_gene: TRBJ1-2; v_gene: TRBV28; CDR3aa: CASSTTSGQGANGYTF; CDR3nt: TGTGCCAGCAGTACTACCTCGGGACAGGGGGCGAATGGCTACACCTTC
abundance: .; d_gene: .; j_gene: TRBJ2-1; v_gene: TRBV5-6; CDR3aa: CASSLPQGGEQFF; CDR3nt: TGTGCCAGCAGCTTGCCACAGGGTGGTGAGCAGTTCTTC
abundance: .; d_gene: .; j_gene: TRBJ1-4; v_gene: TRBV5-1; CDR3aa: CASSWDTPGANEKLFF; CDR3nt: TGCGCCAGCAGCTGGGACACTCCTGGGGCTAATGAAAAACTGTTTTTT
abundance: .; d_gene: .; j_gene: TRBJ1-1; v_gene: TRBV19; CDR3aa: CASSIVRGVGEAFF; CDR3nt: TGTGCCAGTAGTATAGTTCGCGGGGTTGGAGAGGCTTTCTTT
abundance: .; d_gene: .; j_gene: TRBJ1-5; v_gene: TRBV7-2; CDR3aa: CASSSSGSNQPQHF; CDR3nt: TGTGCCAGCAGCTCCTCAGGGAGCAATCAGCCCCAGCATTTT
abundance: .; d_gene: TRBD1; j_gene: TRBJ1-3; v_gene: TRBV13; CDR3aa: CASSPLGGPSSGNTIYF; CDR3nt: TGTGCCAGCAGCCCCCTAGGGGGCCCAAGCTCTGGAAACACCATATATTTT
abundance: .; d_gene: TRBD1; j_gene: TRBJ1-2; v_gene: TRBV7-2; CDR3aa: CASSTSGTGNYGYTF; CDR3nt: TGTGCCAGCAGCACCTCCGGGACAGGGAACTATGGCTACACCTTC
abundance: .; d_gene: TRBD1; j_gene: TRBJ1-1; v_gene: TRBV5-1; CDR3aa: CASSSGQGGAFF; CDR3nt: TGCGCCAGCAGCTCGGGACAGGGGGGGGCTTTCTTT
abundance: once; d_gene: .; j_gene: TRBJ1-1; v_gene: TRBV5-4; CDR3aa: CASSFGTGGNTEAFF; CDR3nt: TGTGCCAGCAGCTTTGGGACTGGTGGTAACACTGAAGCTTTCTTT
abundance: few; d_gene: .; j_gene: TRBJ2-2; v_gene: TRBV7-9; CDR3aa: CASRLGESNTGELFF; CDR3nt: TGTGCCAGCAGGTTAGGGGAGTCGAACACCGGGGAGCTGTTTTTT
abundance: once; d_gene: .; j_gene: TRBJ2-2; v_gene: TRBV5-1; CDR3aa: CASSLQARFTGELFF; CDR3nt: TGCGCCAGCAGCTTGCAGGCACGCTTCACCGGGGAGCTGTTTTTT
abundance: few; d_gene: .; j_gene: TRBJ1-3; v_gene: TRBV25-1; CDR3aa: CASSEGRTGNTIYF; CDR3nt: TGTGCCAGCAGTGAGGGCAGGACTGGAAACACCATATATTTT
abundance: few; d_gene: .; j_gene: TRBJ2-5; v_gene: TRBV10-3; CDR3aa: CAISAGIETQYF; CDR3nt: TGTGCCATCAGTGCGGGGATAGAGACCCAGTACTTC
abundance: few; d_gene: .; j_gene: TRBJ1-2; v_gene: TRBV20-1; CDR3aa: CSARRGNGYTF; CDR3nt: TGCAGTGCTAGAAGGGGTAATGGCTACACCTTC
abundance: few; d_gene: TRBD2; j_gene: TRBJ2-3; v_gene: TRBV10-3; CDR3aa: CAIAPGLAGARDTQYF; CDR3nt: TGTGCCATCGCACCGGGACTAGCGGGCGCACGAGATACGCAGTATTTT
abundance: .; d_gene: TRBD2; j_gene: TRBJ2-1; v_gene: TRBV5-6; CDR3aa: CASSVRGGGYNEQFF; CDR3nt: TGTGCCAGCAGCGTCCGGGGCGGGGGATACAATGAGCAGTTCTTC
abundance: once; d_gene: .; j_gene: TRBJ1-6; v_gene: TRBV25-1; CDR3aa: CASSADAGENSPLHF; CDR3nt: TGTGCCAGCAGTGCCGACGCCGGGGAGAATTCACCCCTCCACTTT
abundance: .; d_gene: .; j_gene: TRBJ1-1; v_gene: TRBV10-3; CDR3aa: CAISEQGLINTEAFF; CDR3nt: TGTGCCATCAGTGAGCAGGGACTGATCAACACTGAAGCTTTCTTT
abundance: few; d_gene: .; j_gene: TRBJ1-1; v_gene: TRBV5-8; CDR3aa: CASSATGRVNTEAFF; CDR3nt: TGTGCCAGCAGCGCGACAGGAAGGGTGAACACTGAAGCTTTCTTT
abundance: .; d_gene: TRBD2; j_gene: TRBJ2-1; v_gene: TRBV11-3; CDR3aa: CASSLGTSGRGEQFF; CDR3nt: TGTGCCAGCAGCTTAGGGACTAGCGGGAGGGGGGAGCAGTTCTTC
abundance: .; d_gene: TRBD1; j_gene: TRBJ2-3; v_gene: TRBV28; CDR3aa: CASRPGQGVHTQYF; CDR3nt: TGTGCCAGCAGGCCGGGACAGGGGGTTCATACGCAGTATTTT
abundance: .; d_gene: TRBD1; j_gene: TRBJ1-4; v_gene: TRBV28; CDR3aa: CASRPQGAGEKLFF; CDR3nt: TGTGCCAGCAGACCACAGGGGGCGGGGGAAAAACTGTTTTTT
abundance: .; d_gene: .; j_gene: TRBJ1-1; v_gene: TRBV4-1; CDR3aa: CASSQESRALNTEAFF; CDR3nt: TGCGCCAGCAGCCAAGAATCCAGGGCGTTGAACACTGAAGCTTTCTTT
abundance: once; d_gene: TRBD2; j_gene: TRBJ2-1; v_gene: TRBV28; CDR3aa: CASSDFGLAGQGQFF; CDR3nt: TGTGCCAGCAGCGACTTCGGACTAGCGGGGCAAGGGCAGTTCTTC
abundance: .; d_gene: TRBD2; j_gene: TRBJ2-1; v_gene: TRBV18; CDR3aa: CASSQGTSGDNEQFF; CDR3nt: TGTGCCAGCTCACAGGGGACTAGCGGGGATAATGAGCAGTTCTTC
abundance: .; d_gene: TRBD2; j_gene: TRBJ2-7; v_gene: TRBV4-2; CDR3aa: CASSQPLGGTSVYEQYF; CDR3nt: TGTGCCAGCAGCCAACCCCTAGGGGGGACTAGCGTATACGAGCAGTACTTC
abundance: .; d_gene: TRBD1; j_gene: TRBJ2-5; v_gene: TRBV14; CDR3aa: CASSQEWTGAQETQYF; CDR3nt: TGTGCCAGCAGCCAAGAATGGACAGGGGCCCAAGAGACCCAGTACTTC
abundance: .; d_gene: TRBD1; j_gene: TRBJ2-1; v_gene: TRBV11-2; CDR3aa: CASRLIRGQGEQFF; CDR3nt: TGTGCCAGCAGACTTATCCGGGGACAGGGTGAGCAGTTCTTC
abundance: .; d_gene: TRBD2; j_gene: TRBJ2-1; v_gene: TRBV28; CDR3aa: CASSQSGGSYNEQFF; CDR3nt: TGTGCCAGCAGTCAGAGCGGGGGCTCCTACAATGAGCAGTTCTTC
abundance: .; d_gene: .; j_gene: TRBJ2-1; v_gene: TRBV9; CDR3aa: CASSVGTRSLGDEQFF; CDR3nt: TGTGCCAGCAGCGTAGGAACTAGAAGTCTTGGGGATGAGCAGTTCTTC
abundance: .; d_gene: TRBD2; j_gene: TRBJ2-7; v_gene: TRBV29-1; CDR3aa: CSVAASGSGEQYF; CDR3nt: TGCAGCGTTGCGGCTAGCGGGAGCGGCGAGCAGTACTTC
abundance: .; d_gene: TRBD1; j_gene: TRBJ1-1; v_gene: TRBV28; CDR3aa: CASTKDRVGTEAFF; CDR3nt: TGTGCCAGCACCAAGGACAGGGTTGGCACTGAAGCTTTCTTT
abundance: .; d_gene: TRBD1; j_gene: TRBJ2-6; v_gene: TRBV6-1; CDR3aa: CASVNRGSRANVLTF; CDR3nt: TGTGCCAGCGTGAACAGGGGTTCACGGGCCAACGTCCTGACTTTC
abundance: .; d_gene: .; j_gene: TRBJ2-2; v_gene: TRBV2; CDR3aa: CASRAGTASTGELFF; CDR3nt: TGTGCCAGCAGGGCCGGGACTGCTTCCACCGGGGAGCTGTTTTTT
abundance: .; d_gene: .; j_gene: TRBJ2-1; v_gene: TRBV5-1; CDR3aa: CASTPGLEKYNEQFF; CDR3nt: TGCGCCAGCACGCCAGGACTGGAGAAATACAATGAGCAGTTCTTC
abundance: .; d_gene: TRBD1; j_gene: TRBJ1-1; v_gene: TRBV4-2; CDR3aa: CASSPQGARTEAFF; CDR3nt: TGTGCCAGCAGCCCACAGGGGGCACGGACTGAAGCTTTCTTT
abundance: .; d_gene: TRBD1; j_gene: TRBJ1-4; v_gene: TRBV18; CDR3aa: CASSPYRSGTGNEKLFF; CDR3nt: TGTGCCAGCTCACCCTACCGATCCGGGACAGGAAATGAAAAACTGTTTTTT
abundance: .; d_gene: TRBD1; j_gene: TRBJ1-1; v_gene: TRBV25-1; CDR3aa: CASSGSGQGNTEAFF; CDR3nt: TGTGCCAGCAGTGGATCGGGACAGGGGAACACTGAAGCTTTCTTT
abundance: .; d_gene: .; j_gene: TRBJ2-1; v_gene: TRBV28; CDR3aa: CASSLYGGGEQFF; CDR3nt: TGTGCCAGCAGTTTATATGGGGGAGGTGAGCAGTTCTTC
abundance: .; d_gene: .; j_gene: TRBJ2-7; v_gene: TRBV15; CDR3aa: CATSRDRSYEQYF; CDR3nt: TGTGCCACCAGCAGGGACAGATCCTACGAGCAGTACTTC
abundance: .; d_gene: TRBD1; j_gene: TRBJ2-7; v_gene: TRBV27; CDR3aa: CASSLSTGGTYEQYF; CDR3nt: TGTGCCAGCAGTTTAAGCACAGGGGGTACCTACGAGCAGTACTTC
abundance: .; d_gene: .; j_gene: TRBJ2-5; v_gene: TRBV7-7; CDR3aa: CASSSDRQETQYF; CDR3nt: TGTGCTAGCAGCTCCGACAGACAAGAGACCCAGTACTTC
abundance: few; d_gene: TRBD1; j_gene: TRBJ1-5; v_gene: TRBV5-5; CDR3aa: CASSSTGGYGNQPQHF; CDR3nt: TGTGCCAGCAGCTCAACAGGGGGGTATGGCAATCAGCCCCAGCATTTT